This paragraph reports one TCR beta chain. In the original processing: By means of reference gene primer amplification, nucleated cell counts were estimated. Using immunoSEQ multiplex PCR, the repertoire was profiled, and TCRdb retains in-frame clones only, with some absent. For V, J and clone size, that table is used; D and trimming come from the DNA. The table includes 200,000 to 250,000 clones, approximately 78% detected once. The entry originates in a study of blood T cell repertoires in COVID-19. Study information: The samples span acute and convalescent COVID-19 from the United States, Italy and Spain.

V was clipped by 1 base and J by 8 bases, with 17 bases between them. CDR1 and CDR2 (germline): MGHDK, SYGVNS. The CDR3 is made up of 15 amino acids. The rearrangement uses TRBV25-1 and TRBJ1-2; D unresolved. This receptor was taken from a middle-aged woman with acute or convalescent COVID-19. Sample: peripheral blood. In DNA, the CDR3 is TGTGCCAGCAGTGAATGGGCAGTTAGACCGGGAGGCTACACCTTC. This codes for CASSEWAVRPGGYTF.